One sample yielded the 8 T cell receptor beta chains listed below, sequenced in a study of T cell responses to AZD1222 COVID-19 vaccine. Assay used: immunoSEQ multiplex PCR; TCRdb lists only in-frame clones, some missing. The data show about 140,000 clones, about 91% seen once. Sequenced here: peripheral blood, sampled on day 0 of AZD1222 vaccination. The source of these receptors is an adult in good health.

J is TRBJ2-2 and V is TRBV2; possibly TRBD2 for D (7 bases). V lost 10 bases, J lost 4 bases, and 16 bases lay in between. CDR1 and CDR2 from the germline V gene are SNHLY and FYNNEI. The CDR3 contains 14 residues. The CDR3 here is CATGGQPGTGELFF. For the CDR3, the DNA is TGTGCCACCGGGGGGCAACCCGGCACCGGGGAGCTGTTTTTT.

The V call is TRBV18, the J call TRBJ1-4; 11 nucleotides align to TRBD1. There are 14 residues in the CDR3. CDR1 is KGHSH and CDR2 is LQKENI in the germline V gene. V was clipped by 3 bases and J by 8 bases; unmatched bases: 2. Written as DNA, the CDR3 is TGTGCCAGCTCACCGGACAGGGGGCTAGAAAAACTGTTTTTT. Amino acids: CASSPDRGLEKLFF.

The rearrangement uses TRBV19 and TRBJ1-2, with D tentatively TRBD1 (5 bases). Germline V gene data show CDR1 as LNHDA and CDR2 as SQIVND (reference sequence). V lost 7 bases to trimming and J lost 8 bases, with 14 bases between them. The CDR3 contains 12 residues. DNA for the CDR3: TGTGCCAGTACCCCCAAGTGGGGCGGCTACACCTTC. Its translation: CASTPKWGGYTF.

This clone has more than one count but fewer than ten. The chain combines TRBV15 with TRBJ2-1; D is possibly TRBD2 (6 bases). CDR1 is LNHNV and CDR2 is YYDKDF in the germline V gene (reference sequence). The CDR3 has 14 amino acids. V was cut by 5 bases and J by 0 bases, with 8 bases left in between. CDR3 protein: CATSRTNSYNEQFF. The CDR3 coding sequence is TGTGCCACCAGCCGGACTAACTCCTACAATGAGCAGTTCTTC.

As DNA, the CDR3 is TGTGCCAGTAGCGAAAACGCTCGGGGATGGGGTCAGACTGAAGCTTTCTTT. This sequence encodes CASSENARGWGQTEAFF. The chain carries TRBV19 and TRBJ1-1; D is undetermined. V was clipped by 6 bases and J by 5 bases, with 25 bases between them. Germline CDR1 LNHDA, CDR2 SQIVND (reference sequence). This CDR3 region has 17 residues.

This chain links TRBV9 with TRBJ1-1, with 9 bases that match TRBD1. This CDR3 region has 17 residues. After removal of 4 bases from V and 4 bases from J, the junction contained 14 bases not matched to a gene. CDR1 is SGDLS and CDR2 is YYNGEE in the germline V gene. As DNA, the CDR3 is TGTGCCAGCAGCCCGGGACAGGGACTTTACCCGGGCACTGAAGCTTTCTTT. It encodes CASSPGQGLYPGTEAFF. The whole variable domain, remainder taken from reference TRBV9 and TRBJ1-1, is DSGVTQTPKHLITATGQRVTLRCSPRSGDLSVYWYQQSLDQGLQFLIQYYNGEERAKGNILERFSAQQFPDLHSELNLSSLELGDSALYFCASSPGQGLYPGTEAFFGQGTRLTVV.

This clone was observed once. The chain combines TRBV7-2 with TRBJ1-5; no clear D gene. Trimming took 5 bases from V and 0 from J, leaving 8 bases between them. Germline CDR1 and CDR2: SGHTA and FQGNSA. This CDR3 spans 14 amino acids. The CDR3 region has the DNA TGTGCCAGCAGCCAGACATATAGCAATCAGCCCCAGCATTTT. It specifies CASSQTYSNQPQHF.

This sequence joins TRBV7-8 and TRBJ1-2; TRBD1 aligns across 8 bases. J gave up 1 base and V 8 bases, and 15 bases lay outside the gene matches. This CDR3 has 17 residues. Germline-derived CDR1 and CDR2 are SGHVS and FQNEAQ. The CDR3 region has the DNA TGTGCCAGCGGCCCGCCCCGACGGACAGGGTTTAACTATGGCTACACCTTC. It yields the protein CASGPPRRTGFNYGYTF.